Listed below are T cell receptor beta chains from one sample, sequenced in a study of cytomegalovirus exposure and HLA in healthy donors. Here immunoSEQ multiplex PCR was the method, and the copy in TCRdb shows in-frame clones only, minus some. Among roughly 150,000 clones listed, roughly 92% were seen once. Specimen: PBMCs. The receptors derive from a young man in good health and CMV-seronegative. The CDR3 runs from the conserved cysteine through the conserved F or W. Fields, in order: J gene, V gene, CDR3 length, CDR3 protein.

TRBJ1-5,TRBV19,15,CASSRRTGSISPQHF
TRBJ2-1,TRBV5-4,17,CASSLGGIAGYNNEQFF
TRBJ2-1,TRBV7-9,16,CASSLLPGRAANEQFF
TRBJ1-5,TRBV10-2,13,CASSENSLQPQHF
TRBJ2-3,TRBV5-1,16,CASSLSDNPTTDTQYF
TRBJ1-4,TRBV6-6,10,CASRAQKLFF
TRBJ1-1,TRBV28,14,CASARGGVNTEAFF
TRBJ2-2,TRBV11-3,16,CASSPSGRGQNGELFF
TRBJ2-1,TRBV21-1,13,CASSKGGDDEQFF
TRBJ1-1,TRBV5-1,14,CASTTPGQLTEAFF
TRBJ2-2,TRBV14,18,CASSHGLAGVANTGELFF
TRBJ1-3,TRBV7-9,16,CASSLFGFTSGNTIYF
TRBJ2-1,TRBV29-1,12,CSVQDRVAEQFF
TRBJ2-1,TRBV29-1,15,CSGRVAGSSYNEQFF
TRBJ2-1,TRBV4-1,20,CASSQLGVAGAAESYNEQFF
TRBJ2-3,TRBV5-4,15,CASSLGGASTDTQYF
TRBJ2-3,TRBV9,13,CASSVSSRDTQYF
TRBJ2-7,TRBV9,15,CASSVGTGLSYEQYF
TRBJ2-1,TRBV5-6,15,CASSLAGGAVNEQFF
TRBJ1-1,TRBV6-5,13,CASISQGNTEAFF
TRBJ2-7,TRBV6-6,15,CASRTSFEGADEQYF
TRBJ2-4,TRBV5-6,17,CASSSPTGTGAKNIQYF
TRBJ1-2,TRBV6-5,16,CASSYSTGGSSYGYTF
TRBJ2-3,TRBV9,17,CASSVAASGSKTDTQYF
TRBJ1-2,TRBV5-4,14,CASSLYQGRDGYTF
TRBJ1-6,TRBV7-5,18,CVRSFPGQNSSYNSPLHF
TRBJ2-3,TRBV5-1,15,CASSLGTGNTDTQYF
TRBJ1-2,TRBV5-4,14,CASSLQGTPAGYTF
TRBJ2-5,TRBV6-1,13,CASSLTGIETQYF
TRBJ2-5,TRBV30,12,CAGKGYQETQYF
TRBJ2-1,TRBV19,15,CASTLGTSGNNEQFF
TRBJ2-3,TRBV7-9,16,CASSPRRRPSTDTQYF
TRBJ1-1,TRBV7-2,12,CASTILQGGAFF
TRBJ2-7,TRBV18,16,CASSPNSGAVGYEQYF
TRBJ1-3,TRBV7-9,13,CASRTGSGNTIYF